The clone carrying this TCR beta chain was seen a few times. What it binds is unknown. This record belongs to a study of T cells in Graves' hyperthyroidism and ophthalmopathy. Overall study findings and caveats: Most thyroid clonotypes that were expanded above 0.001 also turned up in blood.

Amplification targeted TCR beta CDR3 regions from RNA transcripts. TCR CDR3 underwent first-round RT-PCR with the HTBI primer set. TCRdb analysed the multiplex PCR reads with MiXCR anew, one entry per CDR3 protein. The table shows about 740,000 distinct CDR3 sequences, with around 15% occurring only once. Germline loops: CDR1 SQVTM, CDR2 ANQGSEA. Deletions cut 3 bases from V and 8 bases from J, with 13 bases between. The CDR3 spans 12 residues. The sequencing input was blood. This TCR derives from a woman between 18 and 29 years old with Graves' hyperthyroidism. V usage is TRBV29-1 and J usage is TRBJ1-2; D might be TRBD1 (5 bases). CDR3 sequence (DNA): TGCAGCGTTGAGCAAACAGGTTCAGGCTACACCTTC. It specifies CSVEQTGSGYTF. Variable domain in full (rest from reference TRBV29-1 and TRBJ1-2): SAVISQKPSRDICQRGTSLTIQCQVDSQVTMMFWYRQQPGQSLTLIATANQGSEATYESGFVIDKFPISRPNLTFSTLTVSNMSPEDSSIYLCSVEQTGSGYTFGSGTRLTVV.